One TCR beta chain is described in this entry. Source study methods: Estimates of nucleated cell counts were drawn from the amplification of reference gene primers. Profiled with immunoSEQ multiplex PCR; TCRdb holds only in-frame clones, not every one. V and J calls and clone size are as listed in that table; D and trimming were resolved from the DNA. The sample has 250,000 or so clones; approximately 84% are singletons. This sample stems from a study of blood T cell repertoires in COVID-19. Looking at the study overall: Whether acute or convalescent, the COVID-19 samples came from the United States, Italy and Spain. Sample material is recorded as cDNA or gDNA derived from T cells, B-cell-depleted T cells, or PBMCs.

Trimming cost V 5 bases and J 0 bases; bases outside gene matches: 6. CDR3 length: 15 residues. Germline V gives CDR1 KGHSH, CDR2 LQKENI. The sample consisted of peripheral blood. The TCR comes from a man between 50 and 59 years old with acute or convalescent COVID-19. The chain recombines TRBV18 with TRBJ1-2, with TRBD1 identical over 7 bases. DNA for the CDR3: TGTGCCAGCTCAACCAACAGGGGATCTAACTATGGCTACACCTTC. As protein: CASSTNRGSNYGYTF.